This record covers a single T cell receptor (beta chain). The sample originates from a study of shared clonotypes between healthy human individuals. The table came from immunoSEQ multiplex PCR; TCRdb's copy has only in-frame clones and leaves some out. This sample has about 2.4 million clones, with roughly 93% found just once. Germline V gene sequence: CDR1 MNHNY, CDR2 SVGAGI (reference sequence). The V gene end was trimmed by 1 base and the J gene end by 5 bases; junction bases not matched to a gene: 3. The CDR3 runs 16 residues. The TCR sequence derives from a man aged 18 to 35 in good health. Some clones in this sample may be carry-over from other donors' samples. The J gene is TRBJ1-4, the V gene TRBV6-6; TRBD1 matches at 11 bases. The specimen sequenced was naive CD4+ T cells from PBMCs. Indicated subset: CD45RA+ positively selected. The CDR3 spells CASSYYGDRGNEKLFF. The CDR3 DNA reads TGTGCCAGCAGTTACTATGGGGACAGGGGGAATGAAAAACTGTTTTTT.